The T cell receptor (beta chain) under discussion was sequenced for a study of metastatic and nonmetastatic thyroid tumors. Study information: Comparison of repertoires was carried out across blood and tumor or nodule tissue from malignant and benign thyroid patients. General study results and limits: Across blood and tumor, TCR beta diversity in malignant thyroid tumors was reportedly significantly higher than in benign nodules.

This clone was seen at least ten times. Its antigen is currently unknown. This sample also contains other DNA sequences that code for the same CDR3. All patients were untreated before thyroid surgery. V dropped 3 bases and J dropped 0; count of bases not matched to a gene: 5. Germline V CDR1 and CDR2: MNHNS, SASEGT. The CDR3 spans 15 residues. Per the original methods: A papillary thyroid cancer distant-metastasis classifier was built from CDR3 differences across clinicopathological groups. TCRdb called clones again from the PCR reads with MiXCR. The V and J calls reflect TCRdb's pipeline rather than the authors' work. The sample carries about 92,000 clones, about 16% recorded once.

Input material: blood. This clonotype was obtained from a female donor with papillary thyroid cancer or a benign thyroid nodule (not recorded which). Some clones in this sample may be carry-over from other donors' samples. V and J are TRBV6-1 and TRBJ2-7, with 7 nucleotides matching TRBD1. CDR3 residues: CASSDRGKFSYEQYF. CDR3 in DNA: TGTGCCAGCAGTGACAGGGGGAAGTTCTCCTACGAGCAGTACTTC.